This T cell receptor (beta chain) originates from a study of T cells in Graves' hyperthyroidism and ophthalmopathy. CDR3 length: 14 amino acids. Germline V CDR1 and CDR2: SGHTA, FQGNSA. Trimming stripped 5 bases from V and 3 bases from J, with 14 bases between. The source material, RNA transcripts, was used to amplify TCR beta CDR3 regions. HTBI primers were employed in a first-round RT-PCR of the TCR CDR3. TCRdb analysed the multiplex PCR reads with MiXCR anew, one entry per CDR3 protein. The repertoire consists of about 350,000 distinct CDR3 sequences, with around 18% occurring once and the leading ten covering 15% to 17%. This clonotype was recorded once.

Source material: blood. This clonotype originated in a woman aged 40-49 years with Graves' ophthalmopathy. The chain is built from TRBV7-2 and TRBJ2-7, with D perhaps given as TRBD1 or TRBD2 (5 bases each). CDR3 bases: TGTGCCAGCAGCCCCAGGATGAGGGGCTACGAGCAGTACTTC. Its protein is CASSPRMRGYEQYF.